The 6 T cell receptor beta chains listed next were all sequenced from one sample in a study of Graves' ophthalmopathy and Graves' hyperthyroidism. RNA transcripts provided the template for amplifying TCR beta CDR3 regions. First-round RT-PCR employed HTBI primers, with a second-round multiplex PCR after it. MiXCR was run by TCRdb on the multiplex PCR reads, yielding one entry per CDR3 protein. In the table there are around 670,000 distinct CDR3 sequences, approximately 40% of which are singletons. Sequencing was performed on peripheral blood. The receptors were gathered from an adult man with Graves' ophthalmopathy.

Worth noting for this clonotype: A read error may be the cause here, since a much bigger clone is one base away. The chain recombines TRBV12-3 or TRBV12-4 with TRBJ1-1; TRBD1 matches 7 bases. CDR3 length equals 13 residues. The CDR3 DNA reads TGTGTCAGCAGTATGAACAGGGGAACTGAAGCTTTCTTT. This encodes CVSSMNRGTEAFF.

A remark on this clonotype: Compared with germline, one end of the junction differs, possibly owing to a read error. The chain is built from TRBV7-9 and TRBJ2-7; possibly TRBD2 for D (6 bases). Germline lookup yields CDR1 SEHNR and CDR2 FQNEAQ (reference sequence). This CDR3 is built from 14 residues. This CDR3 is CASSQVTGAYEQYF. The CDR3 nucleotides read TGCGCCAGCAGCCAAGTGACGGGAGCCTACGAGCAGTACTTC.

In nucleotides, the CDR3 is TGTGCCAGCAGTGAATATGGACGGGTGAACACTGAAGCTTTCTTT. This sequence encodes CASSEYGRVNTEAFF. The chain is built from TRBV25-1 and TRBJ1-1; D is unresolved. V lost 0 bases and J lost 0, with 8 bases in between. The CDR3 runs to 15 residues. Per the germline V gene, CDR1 is MGHDK and CDR2 is SYGVNS.

This clonotype has at least ten counts. V and J are TRBV2 and TRBJ1-6; D ambiguous. The CDR3 consists of 12 residues. Deletions cut 8 bases from V and 9 bases from J, with 11 bases between. Germline lookup yields CDR1 SNHLY and CDR2 FYNNEI. CDR3 sequence (DNA): TGTGCCAGCCGACTGGCCAGTTCACCCCTCCACTTT. It translates to CASRLASSPLHF.

V is TRBV20-1 and J is TRBJ2-2; weak D call: TRBD1 (5 bases). V lost 1 base, J lost 3 bases, and 12 bases lay in between. Looked up from germline, CDR1 is DFQATT and CDR2 is SNEGSKA (reference sequence). CDR3 length: 15 amino acids. The CDR3 spells CSARAQERDTGELFF. CDR3 coding DNA: TGCAGTGCTAGAGCACAGGAACGGGACACCGGGGAGCTGTTTTTT.

CDR3 nucleotides: TGTGCCAGCATCACCACAGGGGGCGACTATGGCTACACCTTC. Translated: CASITTGGDYGYTF. The V call is TRBV25-1, the J call TRBJ1-2; 9 positions agree with TRBD1. Per the germline V gene, CDR1 is MGHDK and CDR2 is SYGVNS. The CDR3 consists of 14 residues. V was clipped by 7 bases and J by 3 bases; unmatched bases: 6.